This is a list of T cell receptor beta chains from one sample in a study of blood T cell repertoires in COVID-19. The protocol was immunoSEQ multiplex PCR, while the TCRdb copy is restricted to in-frame clones and leaves out a portion. The profile covers 250,000 to 400,000 clones, with more than 75% appearing a single time and roughly 5.2% taken by the ten largest. Sequencing used PBMCs or T cells enriched from blood (not recorded which). The receptors originated from a woman aged 25 to 39 who had recovered from COVID-19. Each CDR3 is given with its conserved first and last residue. D genes are given only for firm matches. Only part of the rows carry a size: once, few, many, or a class if the clone is expanded.

abundance	v_gene	d_gene	j_gene	CDR3nt	CDR3aa
NA	TRBV7-9	NA	TRBJ2-5	TGTGCCAGCAGCCCGCCCCCGGGGATACAAGAGACCCAGTACTTC	CASSPPPGIQETQYF
NA	TRBV15	TRBD2	TRBJ2-5	TGTGCCACCAGCAGAGACGTAGCGGGGGGGCTCGAGGAGACCCAGTACTTC	CATSRDVAGGLEETQYF
NA	TRBV24-1	NA	TRBJ1-1	TGTGCCACCAAAGACTATGGGATCGGTGAAGCTTTCTTT	CATKDYGIGEAFF
NA	TRBV2	TRBD1	TRBJ2-7	TGTGCCAGCAGTGAAGTAAGAGGGACAGCTATTGCCTACGAGCAGTACTTC	CASSEVRGTAIAYEQYF
NA	TRBV5-4	NA	TRBJ2-7	TGTGCCAGCAGCTTTGAAATGAGGAGTGCTTCCTACGAGCAGTACTTC	CASSFEMRSASYEQYF
few	TRBV6-1	NA	TRBJ1-6	TGTGCCAGCAGTGAAGCATTGGACAGATGGTCACCCCTCCACTTT	CASSEALDRWSPLHF
NA	TRBV7-8	TRBD1	TRBJ2-7	TGTGCCAGCAGCCCGGACAGGGGAGAGCAGTACTTC	CASSPDRGEQYF
once	TRBV3-1/TRBV3-2	NA	TRBJ2-3	TGTGCCAGCAGCCAAGTCGATTTGGGGGGTGGCACAGATACGCAGTATTTT	CASSQVDLGGGTDTQYF
NA	TRBV30	NA	TRBJ1-2	TGTGCCTGGAGACAGGACTATGGCTACACCTTC	CAWRQDYGYTF
NA	TRBV14	TRBD1	TRBJ1-2	TGTGCCAGCAGCCAGGTGGACAGGTACTATGGCTACACCTTC	CASSQVDRYYGYTF
NA	TRBV27	NA	TRBJ1-6	TGTGCCAGCAGTTTATATGGACACCGTTATAATTCACCCCTCCACTTT	CASSLYGHRYNSPLHF
once	TRBV28	NA	TRBJ1-1	TGTGCCAGCCGGGGGGGGACTGAAGCTTTCTTT	CASRGGTEAFF
NA	TRBV10-3	TRBD1	TRBJ1-1	TGTGCCACCCGGGACAGGGAGTTTGGCACTGAAGCTTTCTTT	CATRDREFGTEAFF
NA	TRBV7-6	TRBD2	TRBJ2-3	TGTGCCAGCAGCCAAACTCTGACGGGGGGTACAGATACGCAGTATTTT	CASSQTLTGGTDTQYF
NA	TRBV6-5	NA	TRBJ2-7	TGTGCCAGCAGTATGAGATCCCCCAACGAGCAGTACTTC	CASSMRSPNEQYF
once	TRBV11-1	NA	TRBJ1-2	TGTGCCAGCAGCCCTCGACAGACCCACTATGGCTACACCTTC	CASSPRQTHYGYTF
NA	TRBV19	NA	TRBJ1-2	TGTGCCAGTAGTATGGCGCAGGCCTATGGCTACACCTTC	CASSMAQAYGYTF
NA	TRBV9	TRBD1	TRBJ2-2	TGTGCCAGCAGCGCCGACAGGGCCGACACCGGGGAGCTGTTTTTT	CASSADRADTGELFF
NA	TRBV11-1	NA	TRBJ2-1	TGTGCCAGCAGCGAGTACGCCAATGAGCAGTTCTTC	CASSEYANEQFF
NA	TRBV15	NA	TRBJ2-2	TGTGCCACCAGCTCCTGGACGGGGATAAACACCGGGGAGCTGTTTTTT	CATSSWTGINTGELFF
NA	TRBV19	TRBD1	TRBJ1-2	TGTGCCAGTAGTAGCCCCCTATTGACAGGGGGGACCTATGGCTACACCTTC	CASSSPLLTGGTYGYTF
NA	TRBV7-8	NA	TRBJ1-6	TGTGCCAGCAGCTTAAGAATCATAGGGGATAATTCACCCCTCCACTTT	CASSLRIIGDNSPLHF
NA	TRBV19	TRBD2	TRBJ2-1	TGTGCCAGTAGTTTTACTAGCGGTTCCTACAATGAGCAGTTCTTC	CASSFTSGSYNEQFF
once	TRBV6-5	TRBD1	TRBJ2-2	TGTGCCAGCACAGACAGGGGGTCGACCGGGGAGCTGTTTTTT	CASTDRGSTGELFF
NA	TRBV29-1	NA	TRBJ1-3	TGCAGCGTTGAGCCTTTGGTGGAGCGCTACACCATATATTTT	CSVEPLVERYTIYF
NA	TRBV28	NA	TRBJ1-6	TGTGCCAGCAGTTCCGGCACCAGGGGACATAATTCACCCCTCCACTTT	CASSSGTRGHNSPLHF
NA	TRBV25-1	TRBD1	TRBJ2-1	TGTGCCAGCAGTGAATGGGACAGGGTCAATGAGCAGTTCTTC	CASSEWDRVNEQFF
NA	TRBV18	TRBD2	TRBJ2-1	TGTGCCAGCTCACCTCTAGCGGGGGGCCCCGGGGATGAGCAGTTCTTC	CASSPLAGGPGDEQFF
once	TRBV15	NA	TRBJ1-2	TGTGCCACCAGCAGAGGGCCGGGGGGGGATGGCTACACCTTC	CATSRGPGGDGYTF
NA	TRBV11-2	NA	TRBJ2-5	TGTGCCAGCAGCTTAGTGGGCTTAGGGGCCGAGACCCAGTACTTC	CASSLVGLGAETQYF
NA	TRBV6-2/TRBV6-3	NA	TRBJ1-1	TGTGCCAGCACCCCGACAGTGCAACAACCCCCGTTCAAGGGGGACACTGAAGCTTTCTTT	CASTPTVQQPPFKGDTEAFF
NA	TRBV6-1	NA	TRBJ1-1	TGTGCCAGCAGTGATAGCTACCGGGCTTTCTTT	CASSDSYRAFF
NA	TRBV5-1	TRBD2	TRBJ2-5	TGCGCCAGCAGCCCGCCTCTAGCGGGGGGTGGGGAGACCCAGTACTTC	CASSPPLAGGGETQYF
NA	TRBV29-1	NA	TRBJ2-3	TGCAGCGTTGAAGTAAGAGTCGGAGGGCCAGATACGCAGTATTTT	CSVEVRVGGPDTQYF
NA	TRBV5-5	TRBD2	TRBJ2-5	TGTGCCAGTGGCGGGGGGCGTTGGGAGACCCAGTACTTC	CASGGGRWETQYF
NA	TRBV7-6	NA	TRBJ1-1	TGTGCCAGCAGCCCCCCGCTTGGGGCCACTGAAGCTTTCTTT	CASSPPLGATEAFF
NA	TRBV4-1	TRBD2	TRBJ2-2	TGCGCCAGCAGCCAGGTCCCCGGGGGGGGTTTTGCGAACACCGGGGAGCTGTTTTTT	CASSQVPGGGFANTGELFF
NA	TRBV5-1	NA	TRBJ2-7	TGCGCCAGCAGTCGAAACACTAATTACGAGCAGTACTTC	CASSRNTNYEQYF
NA	TRBV7-9	TRBD1	TRBJ2-1	TGTGCCAGCAGCTCAGGGACAGCCGACAATGAGCAGTTCTTC	CASSSGTADNEQFF
NA	TRBV5-1	NA	TRBJ2-7	TGCGCCAGCAGCCCTAGGACAGTGAGCTCCTACGAGCAGTACTTC	CASSPRTVSSYEQYF
NA	TRBV7-5	NA	TRBJ1-5	TGTGTCAGAAGCCCTCACGCAGGGCTAAGGGGTAATCAGCCCCAGCATTTT	CVRSPHAGLRGNQPQHF
few	TRBV5-1	NA	TRBJ2-1	TGCGCCAGCAGCTTGGCCGGACGGGGGTCGAGGGAGCAGTTCTTC	CASSLAGRGSREQFF